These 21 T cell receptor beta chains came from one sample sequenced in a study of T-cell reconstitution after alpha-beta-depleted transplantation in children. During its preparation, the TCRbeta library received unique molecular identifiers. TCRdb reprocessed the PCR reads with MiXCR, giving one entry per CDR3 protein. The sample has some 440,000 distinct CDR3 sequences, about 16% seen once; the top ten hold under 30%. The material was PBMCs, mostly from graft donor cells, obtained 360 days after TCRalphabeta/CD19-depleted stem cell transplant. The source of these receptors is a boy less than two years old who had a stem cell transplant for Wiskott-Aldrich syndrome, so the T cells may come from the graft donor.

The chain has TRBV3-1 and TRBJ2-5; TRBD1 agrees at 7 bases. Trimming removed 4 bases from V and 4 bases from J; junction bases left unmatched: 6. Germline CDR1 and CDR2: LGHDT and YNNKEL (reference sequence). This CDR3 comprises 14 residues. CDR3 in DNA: TGTGCCAGCAGCCCCGTACAGGGGAGAGAGACCCAGTACTTC. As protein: CASSPVQGRETQYF.

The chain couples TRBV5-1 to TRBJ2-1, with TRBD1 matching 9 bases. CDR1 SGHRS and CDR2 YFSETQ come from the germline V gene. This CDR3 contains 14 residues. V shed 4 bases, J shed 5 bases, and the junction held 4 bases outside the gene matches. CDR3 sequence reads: CASSTWTGDNEQFF. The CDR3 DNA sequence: TGCGCCAGCAGCACATGGACAGGGGACAATGAGCAGTTCTTC.

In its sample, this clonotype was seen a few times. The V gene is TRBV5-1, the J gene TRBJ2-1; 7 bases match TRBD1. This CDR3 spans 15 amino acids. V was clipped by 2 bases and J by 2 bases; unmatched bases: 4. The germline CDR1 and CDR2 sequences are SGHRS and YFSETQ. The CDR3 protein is CASSLQGPAYNEQFF. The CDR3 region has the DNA TGCGCCAGCAGCTTACAGGGGCCGGCCTACAATGAGCAGTTCTTC. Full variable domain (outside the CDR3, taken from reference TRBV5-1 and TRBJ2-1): KAGVTQTPRYLIKTRGQQVTLSCSPISGHRSVSWYQQTPGQGLQFLFEYFSETQRNKGNFPGRFSGRQFSNSRSEMNVSTLELGDSALYLCASSLQGPAYNEQFFGPGTRLTVL.

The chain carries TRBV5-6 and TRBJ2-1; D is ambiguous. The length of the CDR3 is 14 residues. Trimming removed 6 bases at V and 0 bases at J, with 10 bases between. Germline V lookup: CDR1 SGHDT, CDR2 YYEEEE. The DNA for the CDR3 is TGTGCCAGCATTGGGCCGAGCTCCTACAATGAGCAGTTCTTC. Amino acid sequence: CASIGPSSYNEQFF. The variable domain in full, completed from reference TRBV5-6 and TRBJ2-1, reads DAGVTQSPTHLIKTRGQQVTLRCSPKSGHDTVSWYQQALGQGPQFIFQYYEEEERQRGNFPDRFSGHQFPNYSSELNVNALLLGDSALYLCASIGPSSYNEQFFGPGTRLTVL.

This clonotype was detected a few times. The CDR3 DNA is TGTGCCAGCAGTTTAGCCAGGGGATATTACGAGCAGTACTTC. Its translation is CASSLARGYYEQYF. This chain connects TRBV12-3 or TRBV12-4 to TRBJ2-7; possibly TRBD1 for D (6 bases). V gave up 0 bases and J gave up 4 bases, with 10 bases separating them. The CDR3 covers 14 residues.

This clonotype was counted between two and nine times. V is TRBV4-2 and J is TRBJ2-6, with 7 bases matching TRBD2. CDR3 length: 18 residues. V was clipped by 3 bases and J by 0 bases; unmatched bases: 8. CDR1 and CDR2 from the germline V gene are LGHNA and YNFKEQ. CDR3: CASSHGGLALSGANVLTF. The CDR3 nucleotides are TGTGCCAGCAGCCACGGGGGGTTGGCCCTCTCTGGGGCCAACGTCCTGACTTTC.

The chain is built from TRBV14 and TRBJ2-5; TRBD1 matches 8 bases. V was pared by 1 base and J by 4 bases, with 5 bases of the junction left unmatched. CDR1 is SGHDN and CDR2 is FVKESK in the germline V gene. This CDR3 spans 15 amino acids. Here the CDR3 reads CASSQGRGLRETQYF. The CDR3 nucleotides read TGTGCCAGCAGCCAAGGCAGGGGGCTCAGAGAGACCCAGTACTTC.

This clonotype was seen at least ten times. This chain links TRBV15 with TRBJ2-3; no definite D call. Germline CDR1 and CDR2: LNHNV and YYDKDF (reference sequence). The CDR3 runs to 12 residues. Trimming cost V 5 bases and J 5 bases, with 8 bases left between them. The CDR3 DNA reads TGTGCCACCAGCCGAGGTCGAGATACGCAGTATTTT. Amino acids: CATSRGRDTQYF.

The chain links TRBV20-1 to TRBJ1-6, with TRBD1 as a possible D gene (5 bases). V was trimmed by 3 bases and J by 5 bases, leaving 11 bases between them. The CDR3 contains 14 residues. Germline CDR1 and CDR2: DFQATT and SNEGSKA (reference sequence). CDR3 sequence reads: CSASRDPDNSPLHF. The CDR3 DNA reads TGCAGTGCTAGCCGGGACCCCGATAATTCACCCCTCCACTTT.

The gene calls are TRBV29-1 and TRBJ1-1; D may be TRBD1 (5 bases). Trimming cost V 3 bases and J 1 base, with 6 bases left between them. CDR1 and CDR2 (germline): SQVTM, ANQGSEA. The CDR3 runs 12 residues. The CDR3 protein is CSVERGNTEAFF. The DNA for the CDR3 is TGCAGCGTTGAGAGGGGGAACACTGAAGCTTTCTTT.

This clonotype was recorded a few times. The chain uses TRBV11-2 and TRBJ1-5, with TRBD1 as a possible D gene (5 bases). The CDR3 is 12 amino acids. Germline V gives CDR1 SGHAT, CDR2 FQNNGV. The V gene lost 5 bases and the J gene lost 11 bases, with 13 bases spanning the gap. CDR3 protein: CASSRGPTTQHF. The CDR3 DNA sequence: TGTGCCAGCAGCCGGGGACCGACTACCCAGCATTTT.

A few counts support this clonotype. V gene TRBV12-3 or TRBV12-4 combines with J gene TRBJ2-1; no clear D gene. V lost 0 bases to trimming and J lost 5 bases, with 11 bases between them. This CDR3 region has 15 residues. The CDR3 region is CASSLARLAHNEQFF. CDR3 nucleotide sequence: TGTGCCAGCAGTTTAGCGCGGTTGGCCCACAATGAGCAGTTCTTC.

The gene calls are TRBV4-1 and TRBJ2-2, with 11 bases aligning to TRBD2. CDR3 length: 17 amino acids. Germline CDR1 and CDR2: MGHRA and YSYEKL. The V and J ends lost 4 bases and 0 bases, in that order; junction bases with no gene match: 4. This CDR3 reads CASSRLLAGANTGELFF. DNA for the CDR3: TGCGCCAGCAGCCGACTACTAGCGGGGGCGAACACCGGGGAGCTGTTTTTT.

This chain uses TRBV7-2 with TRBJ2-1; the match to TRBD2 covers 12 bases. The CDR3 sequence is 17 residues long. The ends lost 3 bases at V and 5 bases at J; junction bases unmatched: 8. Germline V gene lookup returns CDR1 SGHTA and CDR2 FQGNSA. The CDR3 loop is CASSFPRTSGINNEQFF. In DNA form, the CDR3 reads TGTGCCAGCAGCTTTCCCCGGACTAGCGGGATCAACAATGAGCAGTTCTTC. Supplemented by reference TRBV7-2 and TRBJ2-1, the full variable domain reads GAGVSQSPSNKVTEKGKDVELRCDPISGHTALYWYRQSLGQGLEFLIYFQGNSAPDKSGLPSDRFSAERTGGSVSTLTIQRTQQEDSAVYLCASSFPRTSGINNEQFFGPGTRLTVL.

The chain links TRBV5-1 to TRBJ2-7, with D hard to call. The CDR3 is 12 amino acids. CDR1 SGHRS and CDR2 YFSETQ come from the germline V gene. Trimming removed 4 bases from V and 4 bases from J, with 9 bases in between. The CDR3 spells CASSMDWYEQYF. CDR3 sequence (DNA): TGCGCCAGCAGCATGGATTGGTACGAGCAGTACTTC.

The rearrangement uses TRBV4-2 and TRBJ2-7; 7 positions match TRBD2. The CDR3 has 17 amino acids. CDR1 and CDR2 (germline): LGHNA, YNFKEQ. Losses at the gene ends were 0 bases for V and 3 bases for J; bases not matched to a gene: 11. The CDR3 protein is CASSQDVRGRLSYEQYF. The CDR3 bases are TGTGCCAGCAGCCAAGACGTACGCGGGAGACTCAGCTACGAGCAGTACTTC.

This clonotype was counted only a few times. The DNA for the CDR3 is TGTGCCACCAGTGACGGGACTAGCGGGACTCAAGAGACCCAGTACTTC. Translation gives CATSDGTSGTQETQYF. The J gene is TRBJ2-5, the V gene TRBV24-1; TRBD2 aligns across 13 bases. This CDR3 comprises 16 residues. The J segment lost 2 bases and the V segment lost 4 bases, leaving 3 bases of the junction unmatched. The V gene's germline CDR1 is KGHDR and CDR2 SFDVKD.

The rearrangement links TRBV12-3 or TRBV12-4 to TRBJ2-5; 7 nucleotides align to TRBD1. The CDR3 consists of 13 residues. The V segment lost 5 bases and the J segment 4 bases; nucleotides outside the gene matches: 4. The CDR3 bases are TGTGCCAGCAGTGAAAACAGGGGAGAGACCCAGTACTTC. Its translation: CASSENRGETQYF.

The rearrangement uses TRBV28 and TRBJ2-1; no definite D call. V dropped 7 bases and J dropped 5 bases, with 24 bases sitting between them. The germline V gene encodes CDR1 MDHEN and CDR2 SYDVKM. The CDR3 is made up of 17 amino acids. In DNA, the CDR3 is TGTGCCAGCAAACCCGGGTGGCTGAAGTACCTTAACAATGAGCAGTTCTTC. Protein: CASKPGWLKYLNNEQFF.

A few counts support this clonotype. CDR3 protein: CAIRDGTTNNEQFF. The CDR3 bases are TGTGCCATCAGGGACGGGACTACCAACAATGAGCAGTTCTTC. V is TRBV10-3 and J is TRBJ2-1, with 7 bases fitting TRBD2. There are 14 residues in the CDR3. CDR1 is ENHRY, CDR2 SYGVKD, per germline. Trimming removed 6 bases from V and 5 bases from J; junction bases left unmatched: 7.

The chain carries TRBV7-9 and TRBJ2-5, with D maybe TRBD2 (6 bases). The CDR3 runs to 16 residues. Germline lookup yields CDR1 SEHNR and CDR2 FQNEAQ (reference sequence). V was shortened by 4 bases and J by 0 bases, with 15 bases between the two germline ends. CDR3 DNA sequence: TGTGCCAGCAGCTCCCGGTGGGGGGTTCACCAAGAGACCCAGTACTTC. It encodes CASSSRWGVHQETQYF.